One and the same sample provided the 4 T cell receptor beta chains below, sequenced in a study of somatic mutations in cytotoxic T cells in rheumatoid arthritis (TCRdb year 2017). Library construction relied on the immunoSEQ multiplex PCR assay. What TCRdb holds here is the immuneACCESS table cut down to in-frame rearrangements. Part of the clones is not present; checked against another copy, under half of the missing clones reflect an unresolved V gene, and the others are unexplained. The sample records 5,500 to 6,500 clones, approximately 80% of which are singletons. The leading ten clones occupy under 30% of the sample. Material: CD8+ T cells sorted from blood. Receptor source: an adult with rheumatoid arthritis.

This chain links TRBV19 with TRBJ2-7; D not certain. Per the germline V gene, CDR1 is LNHDA and CDR2 is SQIVND (reference sequence). The CDR3 covers 13 residues. V lost 0 bases, J lost 4 bases, and 7 bases lay in between. CDR3 nucleotides: TGTGCCAGTAGTATAGATCACATGTACGAGCAGTACTTC. Protein product: CASSIDHMYEQYF. The variable domain in full, with the rest retrieved from reference TRBV19 and TRBJ2-7, is DGGITQSPKYLFRKEGQNVTLSCEQNLNHDAMYWYRQDPGQGLRLIYYSQIVNDFQKGDIAEGYSVSREKKESFPLTVTSAQKNPTAFYLCASSIDHMYEQYFGPGTRLTVT.

The chain combines TRBV10-2 with TRBJ2-1; 9 nucleotides line up with TRBD2. Trimming took 3 bases from V and 8 from J; bases not matched to a gene: 5. The CDR3 runs 14 residues. Germline V CDR1 and CDR2: WSHSY, SAAADI. The chain's CDR3 is CASSEPSGVDEQFF. In DNA form, the CDR3 reads TGCGCCAGCAGTGAACCTAGCGGGGTCGATGAGCAGTTCTTC.

The chain joins TRBV28 to TRBJ1-4; no definite D call. The CDR3 sequence is 15 residues long. The V gene lost 2 bases and the J gene lost 3 bases, with 10 bases spanning the gap. CDR1 is MDHEN, CDR2 SYDVKM, per germline. CDR3 sequence (DNA): TGTGCCAGCAGTTTACCGACCGCCCCTAATGAAAAACTGTTTTTT. Translating gives CASSLPTAPNEKLFF.

This chain uses TRBV27 with TRBJ2-7; 11 bases align to TRBD1. V dropped 4 bases and J dropped 4; count of bases not matched to a gene: 3. The CDR3 length is 14 residues. Germline assignment: CDR1 MNHEY and CDR2 SMNVEV (reference sequence). The chain's CDR3 is CASSSGTGGYEQYF. Written as DNA, the CDR3 is TGTGCCAGCAGTTCCGGGACAGGGGGATACGAGCAGTACTTC.